One and the same sample provided the 25 T cell receptor beta chains below, sequenced in a study of blood T cell repertoires in COVID-19. Profiling relied on immunoSEQ multiplex PCR, and the TCRdb table lists in-frame clones only, not all of them. The sample has 400,000 to 550,000 clones; roughly nine tenths are singletons. Sequenced: PBMCs or T cells enriched from blood (not recorded which). The receptors here all came from a woman aged 18-29 years with acute COVID-19.

The chain uses TRBV3-1 (or the pseudogene TRBV3-2) and TRBJ2-1; 14 bases align to TRBD2. CDR3 length: 19 residues. The ends lost 1 base at V and 4 bases at J; junction bases unmatched: 9. Germline assignment: CDR1 LGHDT and CDR2 YNNKEL (reference sequence). This CDR3 reads CASSQVIWTSGGLYNEQFF. CDR3 coding DNA: TGTGCCAGCAGCCAAGTTATATGGACTAGCGGGGGGCTATACAATGAGCAGTTCTTC.

This sequence joins TRBV28 and TRBJ2-3; TRBD2 aligns across 11 bases. Germline CDR1 is MDHEN and CDR2 is SYDVKM. The CDR3 runs 17 residues. The V gene end was trimmed by 9 bases and the J gene end by 0 bases; junction bases not matched to a gene: 11. CDR3 loop: CASTGTSGPGSTDTQYF. CDR3 in DNA: TGTGCCAGTACCGGGACTAGCGGACCTGGAAGCACAGATACGCAGTATTTT.

The chain joins TRBV27 to TRBJ2-7; TRBD1 matches at 7 bases. Germline assignment: CDR1 MNHEY and CDR2 SMNVEV (reference sequence). This CDR3 has 15 residues. Trimming removed 4 bases from V and 6 bases from J; junction bases left unmatched: 12. The CDR3 reads CASSSHYDRAPEQYF. CDR3 nucleotides: TGTGCCAGCAGTTCCCATTACGACAGGGCCCCCGAGCAGTACTTC.

This chain connects TRBV5-6 to TRBJ2-2; D remains ambiguous. The CDR3 spans 15 residues. V was clipped by 4 bases and J by 4 bases, with 14 bases between them. Germline CDR1 is SGHDT and CDR2 is YYEEEE. The CDR3 spells CASSMEYYSTGELFF. In nucleotides, the CDR3 is TGTGCCAGCAGCATGGAGTATTACAGCACCGGGGAGCTGTTTTTT.

The chain carries TRBV10-2 and TRBJ1-2; 7 positions agree with TRBD1. Per the germline V gene, CDR1 is WSHSY and CDR2 is SAAADI. The CDR3 consists of 13 residues. Losses at the gene ends were 2 bases for V and 8 bases for J; bases not matched to a gene: 5. The CDR3 nucleotides read TGCGCCAGCAGTGAGGACAGGGCCCGAGGCTACACCTTC. The encoded protein is CASSEDRARGYTF.

The gene calls are TRBV19 and TRBJ2-2, with D possibly matching TRBD2 (5 bases). Germline CDR1 reads LNHDA; CDR2 reads SQIVND (reference sequence). The CDR3 length is 17 residues. V lost 7 bases and J lost 2, with 20 bases in between. The CDR3 region is CASTTQTAGENTGELFF. The CDR3 nucleotides are TGTGCCAGTACCACGCAAACAGCCGGGGAAAACACCGGGGAGCTGTTTTTT.

The rearrangement links TRBV4-3 to TRBJ2-1; perhaps TRBD2 as D (6 bases). V was trimmed by 0 bases and J by 3 bases, leaving 18 bases between them. Germline V gene sequence: CDR1 LGHNA, CDR2 YSLEER. There are 18 residues in the CDR3. CDR3 protein: CASSQDLGGVRVYNEQFF. The CDR3 bases are TGCGCCAGCAGCCAAGACTTAGGCGGGGTCCGTGTCTACAATGAGCAGTTCTTC.

The gene calls are TRBV4-1 and TRBJ2-4; 9 bases map to TRBD2. Germline lookup yields CDR1 MGHRA and CDR2 YSYEKL. Germline trimming cut 0 bases from V and 0 bases from J; bases unmatched to any gene: 6. The CDR3 extends over 18 amino acids. The DNA of the CDR3 is TGCGCCAGCAGCCAAGAGGTGCTAGCGGGGCTAGCCAAAAACATTCAGTACTTC. It specifies CASSQEVLAGLAKNIQYF.

The CDR3 coding sequence is TGTGCCAGCACTACTAGCGGGGGGATCACCGGGGAGCTGTTTTTT. This codes for CASTTSGGITGELFF. V is TRBV2 and J is TRBJ2-2, with 12 bases lining up with TRBD2. J gave up 4 bases and V 7 bases, and 4 bases lay outside the gene matches. CDR1 and CDR2 (germline): SNHLY, FYNNEI. This CDR3 contains 15 residues. The full variable domain, rest sourced from reference TRBV2 and TRBJ2-2, is EPEVTQTPSHQVTQMGQEVILRCVPISNHLYFYWYRQILGQKVEFLVSFYNNEISEKSEIFDDQFSVERPDGSNFTLKIRSTKLEDSAMYFCASTTSGGITGELFFGEGSRLTVL.

This clone was observed a single time. The CDR3, as DNA: TGTGCCACTGAGGGACAGGGAGATTCACCCCTCCACTTT. As protein: CATEGQGDSPLHF. The chain is built from TRBV19 and TRBJ1-6; 9 nucleotides align to TRBD1. Germline V lookup: CDR1 LNHDA, CDR2 SQIVND (reference sequence). The CDR3 consists of 13 residues. V trimming: 10 bases; J trimming: 8 bases; junction bases outside the gene matches: 6.

The chain employs TRBV18 and TRBJ1-1; D remains unclear. This CDR3 spans 15 amino acids. The V gene's germline CDR1 is KGHSH and CDR2 LQKENI. V shed 1 base and J shed 7 bases, with 16 bases lying between them. The CDR3 reads CASSPQREFSHEAFF. CDR3 nucleotides: TGTGCCAGCTCACCACAGAGGGAGTTTAGCCATGAAGCTTTCTTT.

V and J are TRBV24-1 and TRBJ2-3, with D possibly TRBD2 on 6 matching bases. V lost 7 bases and J 1 base, leaving 11 bases between the germline ends. Germline values: CDR1 KGHDR, CDR2 SFDVKD. The CDR3 is made up of 14 amino acids. The CDR3 is CATSRDFRTDTQYF. The CDR3 DNA is TGTGCCACCAGCCGGGACTTCCGCACAGATACGCAGTATTTT.

The J gene is TRBJ2-5, the V gene TRBV11-2, with 10 bases identical to TRBD2. In germline, CDR1 is SGHAT, CDR2 FQNNGV. The CDR3 runs to 16 residues. Losses at the gene ends were 7 bases for V and 5 bases for J; bases not matched to a gene: 13. Here the CDR3 reads CASTRRAGGPRETQYF. The CDR3 coding sequence is TGTGCCAGCACCCGTAGAGCGGGGGGGCCTAGGGAGACCCAGTACTTC.

The V call is TRBV7-6, the J call TRBJ2-3, with D possibly matching TRBD2 (6 bases). Germline V CDR1 and CDR2: SGHVS, FNYEAQ. V lost 8 bases and J 2 bases, leaving 11 bases between the germline ends. The CDR3 loop spans 13 amino acids. DNA of the CDR3: TGTGCCAGCCGGGACTTCCACACAGATACGCAGTATTTT. Translated, it gives CASRDFHTDTQYF.

The chain joins TRBV11-3 to TRBJ2-1, with TRBD2 identical over 9 bases. Losses at the gene ends were 0 bases for V and 4 bases for J; bases not matched to a gene: 4. From germline, CDR1 is SGHNT and CDR2 YENEEA. The CDR3 spans 16 residues. The CDR3 loop is CASSLEGSGGYNEQFF. Written as DNA, the CDR3 is TGTGCCAGCAGCTTAGAGGGTAGCGGGGGTTACAATGAGCAGTTCTTC.

V gene TRBV11-2 combines with J gene TRBJ1-3; 7 nucleotides agree with TRBD1. This CDR3 contains 14 residues. Germline CDR1 and CDR2: SGHAT and FQNNGV. V lost 5 bases and J lost 2; bases outside the gene matches: 3. CDR3 loop: CASSHGTAGNTIYF. The CDR3 DNA reads TGTGCCAGCAGCCACGGGACAGCTGGAAACACCATATATTTT.

This clone has more than one count but fewer than ten. The chain uses TRBV5-4 and TRBJ2-1, with 9 bases identical to TRBD2. CDR1 is SGHNT, CDR2 YYREEE, per germline (reference sequence). This CDR3 contains 14 residues. Trimming removed 7 bases from V and 5 bases from J; junction bases left unmatched: 7. This chain's CDR3 is CASRTSGRDNEQFF. The CDR3 DNA is TGTGCCAGCCGAACTAGCGGGCGGGACAATGAGCAGTTCTTC.

The chain joins TRBV10-3 to TRBJ1-1; TRBD1 matches at 7 bases. Trimming cost V 7 bases and J 6 bases; bases outside gene matches: 8. Germline assignment: CDR1 ENHRY and CDR2 SYGVKD. CDR3 length: 13 amino acids. CDR3 bases: TGTGCCATCACTCCGGGACAGTTCTCTGAAGCTTTCTTT. Its translation: CAITPGQFSEAFF.

The chain recombines TRBV28 with TRBJ2-2; 12 nucleotides agree with TRBD2. The germline CDR1 and CDR2 sequences are MDHEN and SYDVKM. The CDR3 extends over 17 amino acids. V shed 1 base and J 6 bases; nucleotides not matched to a gene: 6. The CDR3 sequence: CASSLSRTSGVPGELFF. The CDR3 DNA sequence: TGTGCCAGCAGTTTATCACGGACTAGCGGGGTACCCGGGGAGCTGTTTTTT.

The chain carries TRBV3-1 (or the pseudogene TRBV3-2) and TRBJ1-5; D not certain. From germline, CDR1 is LGHDT and CDR2 YNNKEL (reference sequence). The length of the CDR3 is 13 residues. Trimming took 0 bases from V and 4 from J, leaving 4 bases between them. CDR3 loop: CASSQDQNQPQHF. The CDR3 DNA reads as TGTGCCAGCAGCCAAGATCAAAATCAGCCCCAGCATTTT.

This rearrangement joins TRBV5-5 to TRBJ2-2; TRBD2 matches 7 bases. CDR1 and CDR2 from the germline V gene are SGHKS and YYEKEE (reference sequence). Trimming removed 1 base from V and 5 bases from J; junction bases left unmatched: 2. CDR3 size: 14 residues. Here the CDR3 reads CASSLTGGTGELFF. The CDR3 DNA reads as TGTGCCAGCAGCTTGACGGGAGGAACCGGGGAGCTGTTTTTT.

This rearrangement joins TRBV9 to TRBJ2-7, with D hard to call. V lost 0 bases and J lost 0, with 7 bases in between. From germline, CDR1 is SGDLS and CDR2 YYNGEE. The CDR3 totals 14 residues. In DNA form, the CDR3 reads TGTGCCAGCAGCGTAGACGTCAGCTCCTACGAGCAGTACTTC. This gives the protein CASSVDVSSYEQYF.

The J gene is TRBJ2-1, the V gene TRBV10-3; TRBD1 is a possible D gene (6 bases). Germline loops: CDR1 ENHRY, CDR2 SYGVKD. The CDR3 runs to 16 residues. V shed 3 bases and J shed 0 bases, with 12 bases lying between them. CDR3 region: CAISDPGHSSYNEQFF. In nucleotides, the CDR3 is TGTGCCATCAGTGATCCGGGACACAGCTCCTACAATGAGCAGTTCTTC.

The chain couples TRBV5-1 to TRBJ2-7; 7 bases are shared with TRBD2. Germline values: CDR1 SGHRS, CDR2 YFSETQ. The V and J ends lost 7 bases and 6 bases, in that order; junction bases with no gene match: 4. The CDR3 is 11 amino acids. The CDR3 loop reads CASGEGAEQYF. CDR3 coding DNA: TGCGCCAGCGGGGAGGGTGCCGAGCAGTACTTC.

The rearrangement uses TRBV2 and TRBJ1-1; D is undetermined. Germline assignment: CDR1 SNHLY and CDR2 FYNNEI. Trimming removed 2 bases at V and 6 bases at J, with 16 bases between. CDR3 length: 15 amino acids. This CDR3 reads CASSEMTLEVAEAFF. The CDR3 DNA reads TGTGCCAGCAGTGAAATGACGTTGGAGGTAGCTGAAGCTTTCTTT.